The clone carrying this TCR beta chain has more than one count but fewer than ten. This sample was taken from a study of T-cell reconstitution after alpha-beta-depleted transplantation in children. This CDR3 has 15 amino acids. Germline lookup yields CDR1 ENHRY and CDR2 SYGVKD. V dropped 5 bases and J dropped 7 bases, with 18 bases sitting between them. Unique molecular identifiers were incorporated when the TCRbeta library was constructed. TCRdb re-analysed the PCR reads in MiXCR, keeping a single row per CDR3 protein. The repertoire holds about 420,000 distinct CDR3 sequences, with roughly 11% as singletons.

The sequence came from a human donor who donated a stem cell graft to a child with acute myeloid leukemia. The V gene is TRBV10-3, the J gene TRBJ1-5; D may be TRBD1 (6 bases). The starting material was PBMCs from the stem cell graft donor, obtained from the stem cell graft. CDR3 sequence reads: CAISPEGGAEQPQHF. The CDR3 nucleotides read TGTGCCATCAGTCCAGAGGGGGGCGCGGAGCAGCCCCAGCATTTT.